This T cell receptor beta chain came from a study of blood T cell dynamics during melanoma immunotherapy. The time point is: week 3, after first cycle of checkpoint inhibitor. Sampling occurred pretreatment (T0) and at week 3 (W3), after cycle one of checkpoint blockade. At 12 weeks after first infusion, RECIST 1.1 defined response for most patients. This table comes from immunoSEQ multiplex PCR, and its TCRdb copy is limited to in-frame clones, with some not included. The table includes 8,000 to 13,000 clones, 70% to 90% detected once. Trimming removed 0 bases from V and 3 bases from J, with 9 bases in between. From germline, CDR1 is LNHDA and CDR2 SQIVND (reference sequence). The CDR3 runs 14 residues.

This chain uses TRBV19 with TRBJ2-7; possibly TRBD2 for D (6 bases). The sequence derives from a human donor with melanoma. This sample comprised blood, obtained from a patient treated with checkpoint blockade. The CDR3 is CASSIDSGSYEQYF. The CDR3 nucleotides read TGTGCCAGTAGTATAGATTCCGGGAGCTACGAGCAGTACTTC. The whole variable domain, remainder taken from reference TRBV19 and TRBJ2-7, is DGGITQSPKYLFRKEGQNVTLSCEQNLNHDAMYWYRQDPGQGLRLIYYSQIVNDFQKGDIAEGYSVSREKKESFPLTVTSAQKNPTAFYLCASSIDSGSYEQYFGPGTRLTVT.